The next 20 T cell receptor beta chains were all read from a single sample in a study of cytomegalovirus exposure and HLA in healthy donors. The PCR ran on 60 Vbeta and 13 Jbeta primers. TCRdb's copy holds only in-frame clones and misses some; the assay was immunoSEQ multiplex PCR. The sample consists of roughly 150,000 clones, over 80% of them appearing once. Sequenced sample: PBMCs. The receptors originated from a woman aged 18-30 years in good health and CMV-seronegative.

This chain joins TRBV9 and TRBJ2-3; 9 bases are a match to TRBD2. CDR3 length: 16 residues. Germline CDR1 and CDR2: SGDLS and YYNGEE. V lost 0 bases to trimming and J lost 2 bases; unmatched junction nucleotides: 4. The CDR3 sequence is CASSVGASGVTDTQYF. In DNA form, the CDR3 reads TGTGCCAGCAGCGTAGGGGCTAGCGGGGTCACAGATACGCAGTATTTT.

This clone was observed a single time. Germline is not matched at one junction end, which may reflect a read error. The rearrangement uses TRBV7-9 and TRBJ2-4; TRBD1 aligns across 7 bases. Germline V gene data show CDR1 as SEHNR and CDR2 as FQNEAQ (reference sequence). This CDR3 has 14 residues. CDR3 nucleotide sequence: TGTGCCAGCAGCTCGACAGGGCCCAAAAACAGTCAGTACTTC. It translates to CASSSTGPKNSQYF.

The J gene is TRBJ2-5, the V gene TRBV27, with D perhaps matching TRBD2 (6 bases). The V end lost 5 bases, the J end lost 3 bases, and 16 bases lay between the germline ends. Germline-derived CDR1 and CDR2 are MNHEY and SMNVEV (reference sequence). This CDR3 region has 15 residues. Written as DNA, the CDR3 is TGTGCCAGCAGTCTCGCCGGGGGAGGAGAAGAGACCCAGTACTTC. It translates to CASSLAGGGEETQYF.

Here the CDR3 reads CASSGGTTSSGDTQYF. The CDR3 nucleotides read TGCGCCAGCAGTGGTGGGACTACCTCCTCGGGGGATACGCAGTATTTT. The rearrangement uses TRBV10-1 and TRBJ2-3; 7 nucleotides agree with TRBD2. In germline, CDR1 is WNHNN, CDR2 SYGVQD (reference sequence). The CDR3 totals 16 residues. J gave up 6 bases and V 4 bases, and 13 bases lay outside the gene matches.

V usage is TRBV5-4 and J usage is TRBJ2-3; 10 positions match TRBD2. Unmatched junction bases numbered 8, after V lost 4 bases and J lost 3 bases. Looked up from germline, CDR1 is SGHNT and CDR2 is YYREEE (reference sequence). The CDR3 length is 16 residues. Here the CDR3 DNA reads TGTGCCAGCAGCCTCCTCCTAGCGGGGGAAACAGATACGCAGTATTTT. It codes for CASSLLLAGETDTQYF.

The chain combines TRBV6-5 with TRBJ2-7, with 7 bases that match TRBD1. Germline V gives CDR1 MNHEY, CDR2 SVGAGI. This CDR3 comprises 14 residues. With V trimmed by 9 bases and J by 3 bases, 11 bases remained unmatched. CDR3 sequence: CASRTGGLGYEQYF. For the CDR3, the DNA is TGTGCCAGTCGGACAGGAGGATTGGGCTACGAGCAGTACTTC.

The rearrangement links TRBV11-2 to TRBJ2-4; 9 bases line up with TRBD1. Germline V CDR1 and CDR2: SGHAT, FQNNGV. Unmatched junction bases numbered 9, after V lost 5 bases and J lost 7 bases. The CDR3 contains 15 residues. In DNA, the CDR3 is TGTGCCAGCAGCACGCGGACAGGGGTAGGGAACATTCAGTACTTC. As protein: CASSTRTGVGNIQYF.

CDR3 amino acids: CASRIPRTAFTYEQYF. The CDR3 DNA reads as TGTGCCAGCAGAATCCCCCGGACAGCCTTTACCTACGAGCAGTACTTC. This sequence joins TRBV21-1 and TRBJ2-7; TRBD1 reflects the table's D call only, with no check against the DNA. TRBV21-1 is classified as a pseudogene. The CDR3 consists of 16 residues.

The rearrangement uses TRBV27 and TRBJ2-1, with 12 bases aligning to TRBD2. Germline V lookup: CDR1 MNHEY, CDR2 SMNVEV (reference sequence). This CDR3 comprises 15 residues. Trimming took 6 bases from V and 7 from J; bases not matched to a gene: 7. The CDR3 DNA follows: TGTGCCAGCAGGCTAGCGGGGGGGCCGCGGAATGAGCAGTTCTTC. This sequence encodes CASRLAGGPRNEQFF.

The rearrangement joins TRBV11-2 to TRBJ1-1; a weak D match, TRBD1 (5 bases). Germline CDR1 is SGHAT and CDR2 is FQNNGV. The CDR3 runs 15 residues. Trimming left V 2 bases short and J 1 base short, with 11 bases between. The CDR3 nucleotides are TGTGCCAGCAGCTTACGGGGGTCCTGGAACACTGAAGCTTTCTTT. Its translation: CASSLRGSWNTEAFF.

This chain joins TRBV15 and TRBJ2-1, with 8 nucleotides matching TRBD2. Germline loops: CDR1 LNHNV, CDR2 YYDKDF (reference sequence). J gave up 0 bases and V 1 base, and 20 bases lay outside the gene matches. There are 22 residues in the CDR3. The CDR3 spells CATSRGGGGGPRRHISYNEQFF. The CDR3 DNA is TGTGCCACCAGCAGAGGTGGCGGCGGGGGGCCTAGGAGACACATCTCCTACAATGAGCAGTTCTTC.

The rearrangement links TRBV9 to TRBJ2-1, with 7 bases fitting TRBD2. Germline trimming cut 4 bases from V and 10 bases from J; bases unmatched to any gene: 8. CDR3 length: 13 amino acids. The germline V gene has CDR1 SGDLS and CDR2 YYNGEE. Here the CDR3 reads CASSSRLAGEQFF. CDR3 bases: TGTGCCAGCAGCTCAAGACTAGCCGGGGAGCAGTTCTTC. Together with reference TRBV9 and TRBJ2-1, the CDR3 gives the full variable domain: DSGVTQTPKHLITATGQRVTLRCSPRSGDLSVYWYQQSLDQGLQFLIQYYNGEERAKGNILERFSAQQFPDLHSELNLSSLELGDSALYFCASSSRLAGEQFFGPGTRLTVL.

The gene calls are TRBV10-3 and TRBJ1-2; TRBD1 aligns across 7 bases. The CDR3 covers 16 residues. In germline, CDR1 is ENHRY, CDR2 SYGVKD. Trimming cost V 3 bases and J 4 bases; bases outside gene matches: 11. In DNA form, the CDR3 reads TGTGCCATCAGTGATCCAGACAGGGTCATTGTCTATGGCTACACCTTC. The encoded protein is CAISDPDRVIVYGYTF.

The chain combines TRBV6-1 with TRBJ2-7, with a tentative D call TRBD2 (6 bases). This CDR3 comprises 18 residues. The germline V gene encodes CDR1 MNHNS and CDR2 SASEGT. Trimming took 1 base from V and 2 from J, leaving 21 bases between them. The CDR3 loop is CASSEVIRDFFKAYEQYF. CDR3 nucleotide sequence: TGTGCCAGCAGTGAAGTAATCAGGGACTTCTTTAAAGCCTACGAGCAGTACTTC.

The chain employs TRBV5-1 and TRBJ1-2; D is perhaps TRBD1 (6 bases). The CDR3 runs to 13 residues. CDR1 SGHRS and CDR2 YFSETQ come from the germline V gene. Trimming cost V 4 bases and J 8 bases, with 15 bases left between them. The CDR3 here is CASSPVQGSGYTF. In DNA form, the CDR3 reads TGCGCCAGCAGCCCGGTCCAGGGGAGCGGCTACACCTTC.

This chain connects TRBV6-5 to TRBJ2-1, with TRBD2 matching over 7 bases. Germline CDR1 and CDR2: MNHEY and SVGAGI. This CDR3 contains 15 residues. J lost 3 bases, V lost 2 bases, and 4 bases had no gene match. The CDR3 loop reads CASSYKGGNYNEQFF. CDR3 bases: TGTGCCAGCAGTTACAAGGGAGGGAACTACAATGAGCAGTTCTTC.

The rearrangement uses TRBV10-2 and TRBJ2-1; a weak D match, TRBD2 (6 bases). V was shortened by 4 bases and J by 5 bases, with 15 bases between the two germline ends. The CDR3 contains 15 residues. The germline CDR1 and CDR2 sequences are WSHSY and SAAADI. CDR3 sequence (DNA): TGCGCCAGCAGTGTAGGAGGGGCGCTCCACAATGAGCAGTTCTTC. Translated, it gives CASSVGGALHNEQFF.

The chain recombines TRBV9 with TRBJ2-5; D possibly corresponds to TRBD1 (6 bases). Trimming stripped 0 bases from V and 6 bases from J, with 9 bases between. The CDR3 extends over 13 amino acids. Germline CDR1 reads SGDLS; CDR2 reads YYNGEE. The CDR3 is CASSVGQEQTQYF. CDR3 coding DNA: TGTGCCAGCAGCGTAGGACAGGAACAGACCCAGTACTTC.

The CDR3, as DNA: TGTGCCAGCAGCTTGAGCGACTATGGCTACACCTTC. It encodes CASSLSDYGYTF. V and J are TRBV7-2 and TRBJ1-2, with D unclear. Germline V CDR1 and CDR2: SGHTA, FQGNSA. There are 12 residues in the CDR3. Trimming cost V 3 bases and J 3 bases, with 5 bases left between them.

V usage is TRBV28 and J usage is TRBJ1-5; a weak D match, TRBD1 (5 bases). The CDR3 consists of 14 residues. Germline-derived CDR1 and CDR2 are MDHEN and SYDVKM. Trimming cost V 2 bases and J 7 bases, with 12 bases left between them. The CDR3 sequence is CASSLAGLNQPQHF. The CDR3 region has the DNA TGTGCCAGCAGTTTAGCGGGGCTCAACCAGCCCCAGCATTTT.